Presented here are 17 T cell receptor beta chains from one specimen sequenced in a study of T cells in Graves' hyperthyroidism and ophthalmopathy. Authors of the study amplified TCR beta CDR3 regions from RNA transcripts. Initially, a first-round RT-PCR of the TCR CDR3 employed the HTBI primer set. TCRdb called the multiplex PCR reads again in MiXCR, with one record for every CDR3 protein. The table records some 320,000 distinct CDR3 sequences, roughly an eighth of them present only once. Specimen: blood. Receptor source: a woman aged 40 to 55 with Graves' ophthalmopathy.

The chain employs TRBV20-1 and TRBJ2-5; D uncertain. Germline V gene data show CDR1 as DFQATT and CDR2 as SNEGSKA (reference sequence). The length of the CDR3 is 14 residues. V lost 6 bases and J lost 2, with 16 bases in between. The CDR3 loop reads CSARPVVNQETQYF. CDR3 nucleotides: TGCAGTGCCCGCCCCGTAGTGAATCAAGAGACCCAGTACTTC.

A few counts support this clonotype. The rearrangement uses TRBV19 and TRBJ1-1, with 7 positions matching TRBD1. CDR3 length: 16 residues. With 2 bases clipped from V and 1 base from J, the junction kept 7 bases outside the gene matches. Germline V gene lookup returns CDR1 LNHDA and CDR2 SQIVND (reference sequence). CDR3 nucleotides: TGTGCCAGTAGTATACGGGCCAGGGGGGGGAACACTGAAGCTTTCTTT. The encoded protein is CASSIRARGGNTEAFF.

The J gene is TRBJ2-7, the V gene TRBV3-1, with TRBD2 matching over 13 bases. The V segment lost 4 bases and the J segment 7 bases; nucleotides outside the gene matches: 7. The CDR3 length is 15 residues. CDR1 is LGHDT and CDR2 is YNNKEL in the germline V gene (reference sequence). CDR3 sequence reads: CASSLTSGGAYEQYF. Written as DNA, the CDR3 is TGTGCCAGCAGCCTCACTAGCGGGGGGGCGTATGAGCAGTACTTC.

In its sample, this clonotype was seen many times. V gene TRBV10-3 combines with J gene TRBJ2-7, with 9 bases identical to TRBD1. Germline V lookup: CDR1 ENHRY, CDR2 SYGVKD. The junction had 6 bases not matched to a gene; V was cut back by 11 bases and J by 1 base. This CDR3 is 13 amino acids long. The CDR3 DNA sequence: TGTGCCGTTCGACAGGGGGGGTCCTACGAGCAGTACTTC. The encoded protein is CAVRQGGSYEQYF.

This clonotype turned up a few times. The chain recombines TRBV6-1 with TRBJ2-3; 8 nucleotides agree with TRBD1. Germline V gene lookup returns CDR1 MNHNS and CDR2 SASEGT. Losses at the gene ends were 6 bases for V and 1 base for J; bases not matched to a gene: 12. This CDR3 comprises 17 residues. The CDR3 nucleotides read TGTGCCAGCAGCCCCACCGCAGGGGGCGAGGGCACAGATACGCAGTATTTT. Translating gives CASSPTAGGEGTDTQYF.

The table lists this clonotype with many counts. The chain employs TRBV28 and TRBJ1-6, with no clear D. The CDR3 contains 14 residues. Trimming pared 6 bases from V and 7 bases from J, leaving 13 bases between. CDR1 MDHEN and CDR2 SYDVKM come from the germline V gene. CDR3: CASSSPRGNSPLHF. Here the CDR3 DNA reads TGTGCCAGCAGCTCCCCACGAGGGAATTCACCCCTCCACTTT. The full variable domain, its missing parts supplied by reference TRBV28 and TRBJ1-6, is DVKVTQSSRYLVKRTGEKVFLECVQDMDHENMFWYRQDPGLGLRLIYFSYDVKMKEKGDIPEGYSVSREKKERFSLILESASTNQTSMYLCASSSPRGNSPLHFGNGTRLTVT.

The gene calls are TRBV19 and TRBJ2-3, with a weak D call TRBD1 (5 bases). The germline gives CDR1 LNHDA, CDR2 SQIVND (reference sequence). This CDR3 comprises 12 residues. V lost 6 bases and J lost 10, with 14 bases in between. CDR3: CASSGTGFAQYF. The CDR3 DNA follows: TGTGCCAGTAGCGGTACAGGTTTTGCGCAGTATTTT.

V and J are TRBV7-9 and TRBJ2-5, with D unresolved. The germline V gene has CDR1 SEHNR and CDR2 FQNEAQ (reference sequence). Trimming removed 3 bases at V and 2 bases at J, with 7 bases between. This CDR3 spans 13 amino acids. Here the CDR3 DNA reads TGTGCCAGCAGCTTTTCAGATCAAGAGACCCAGTACTTC. It translates to CASSFSDQETQYF.

This clonotype was seen only a few times. This chain uses TRBV6-4 with TRBJ2-2, with 9 bases aligning to TRBD1. The CDR3 loop spans 13 amino acids. V shed 8 bases and J 3 bases; nucleotides not matched to a gene: 1. CDR1 is MRHNA and CDR2 is SNTAGT in the germline V gene. The DNA for the CDR3 is TGTGCCAGCGGACAGGGGTACACCGGGGAGCTGTTTTTT. It translates to CASGQGYTGELFF.

This clonotype was counted many times. This chain links TRBV12-3 or TRBV12-4 with TRBJ1-6; 8 positions match TRBD1. The CDR3 has 13 amino acids. Unmatched junction bases numbered 3, after V lost 7 bases and J lost 7 bases. CDR3: CASNDRGNSPLHF. Written as DNA, the CDR3 is TGTGCCAGCAACGACAGGGGAAATTCACCCCTCCACTTT.

This clonotype showed up many times. The rearrangement uses TRBV20-1 and TRBJ1-4; a possible D gene is TRBD1 (5 bases). CDR3 length: 14 residues. Trimming shortened V by 1 base and J by 5 bases, and 11 bases separated the two germline ends. Germline V lookup: CDR1 DFQATT, CDR2 SNEGSKA (reference sequence). The CDR3, as DNA: TGCAGTGCTAGAGCCAGGGAGGGGAATGAAAAACTGTTTTTT. As protein: CSARAREGNEKLFF.

This clonotype has only a few counts. This chain links TRBV5-4 with TRBJ2-3; TRBD1 agrees at 7 bases. CDR1 is SGHNT, CDR2 YYREEE, per germline (reference sequence). The junction had 4 bases not matched to a gene; V was cut back by 4 bases and J by 2 bases. The CDR3 spans 14 residues. In DNA, the CDR3 is TGTGCCAGCAGCCAACAGGGGCCCACAGATACGCAGTATTTT. This gives the protein CASSQQGPTDTQYF.

This clonotype has more than one count but fewer than ten. The final CDR3 position lacks the conserved phenylalanine or tryptophan, pointing to a likely read error. The gene calls are TRBV7-2 and TRBJ2-5; D unclear. This CDR3 has 14 residues. The V end lost 1 base, the J end lost 5 bases, and 11 bases lay between the germline ends. Germline CDR1 and CDR2: SGHTA and FQGNSA. CDR3 in DNA: TGTGCCAGCAGCTTAGGTTCCAGGTCGGAGACCCAGTACTCC. Its protein is CASSLGSRSETQYS.

This clonotype has more than one count but fewer than ten. The chain is built from TRBV24-1 and TRBJ1-5, with TRBD1 matching over 10 bases. The CDR3 consists of 17 residues. J gave up 3 bases and V 4 bases, and 8 bases lay outside the gene matches. Germline CDR1 and CDR2: KGHDR and SFDVKD. The DNA for the CDR3 is TGTGCCACCAGTGACGTCGGGACAGGGGCCTCCAATCAGCCCCAGCATTTT. It yields the protein CATSDVGTGASNQPQHF.

The sample holds many counts of this clonotype. The chain has TRBV10-3 and TRBJ2-5; 7 nucleotides align to TRBD2. The germline gives CDR1 ENHRY, CDR2 SYGVKD. The CDR3 runs to 14 residues. V lost 4 bases and J lost 4; bases outside the gene matches: 6. As DNA, the CDR3 is TGTGCCATCAGTGGCGGGAGTAAAGGAGAGACCCAGTACTTC. It is translated as CAISGGSKGETQYF.

This clonotype was observed at least ten times. The chain carries TRBV11-3 and TRBJ1-2, with D possibly matching TRBD1 (6 bases). This CDR3 has 14 residues. V lost 5 bases and J 4 bases, leaving 14 bases between the germline ends. Germline CDR1 reads SGHNT; CDR2 reads YENEEA. The CDR3: CASSQTGDLYGYTF. CDR3 nucleotide sequence: TGTGCCAGCAGCCAGACAGGAGACCTCTATGGCTACACCTTC.

This clonotype turned up a few times. The chain joins TRBV7-2 to TRBJ1-3; D is ambiguous. Between the trimmed V and J ends, which lost 5 bases and 0 bases, there was a span of 11 bases. This CDR3 is 15 amino acids long. Germline-derived CDR1 and CDR2 are SGHTA and FQGNSA. CDR3 sequence reads: CASSATRVSGNTIYF. The CDR3 region has the DNA TGTGCCAGCAGCGCGACTCGTGTCTCTGGAAACACCATATATTTT.